This TCR beta chain was captured by sequencing in a study of T cells in localized non-small cell lung cancer. Produced via immunoSEQ multiplex PCR; TCRdb's table is partial and in-frame only. In the table there are 2,500 to 3,500 clones, 35% to 45% of which are singletons. Concerning this clone itself: What it binds is not known.

V lost 9 bases and J lost 9; bases outside the gene matches: 9. CDR1 and CDR2 from the germline V gene are LNHDA and SQIVND (reference sequence). The CDR3 is made up of 13 amino acids. Whole-study results and caveats: Because researchers sequenced only one region of the tumor, heterogeneity is still possible. Of the top 100 tumor clones, median around 62 were in adjacent lung, 25 to 30 among its top 100.

V is TRBV19 and J is TRBJ2-1; TRBD2 matches at 9 bases. This receptor was identified in a male donor older than 55 with stage I squamous cell lung carcinoma. Material: lung tumor tissue, obtained before any cancer treatment. The CDR3 DNA follows: TGTGCCAGCCATGGGACTAGCACACTTGAGCAGTTCTTC. Its protein product is CASHGTSTLEQFF.